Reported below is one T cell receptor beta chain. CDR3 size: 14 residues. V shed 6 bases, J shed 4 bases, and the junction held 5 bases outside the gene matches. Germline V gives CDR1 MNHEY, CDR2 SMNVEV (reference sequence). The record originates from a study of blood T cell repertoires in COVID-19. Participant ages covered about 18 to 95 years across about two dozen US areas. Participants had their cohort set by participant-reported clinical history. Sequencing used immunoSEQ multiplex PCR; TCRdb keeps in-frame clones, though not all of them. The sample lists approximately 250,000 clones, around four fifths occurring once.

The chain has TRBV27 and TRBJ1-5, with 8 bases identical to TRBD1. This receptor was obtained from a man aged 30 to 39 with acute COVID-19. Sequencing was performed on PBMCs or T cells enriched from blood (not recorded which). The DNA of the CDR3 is TGTGCCAGCAGACGGGACAGGTTAAATCAGCCCCAGCATTTT. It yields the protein CASRRDRLNQPQHF.